The rows below give T cell receptor beta chains drawn from one sample of a study of T-cell memory formation after mild COVID-19. In TCRdb, the 5' RACE reads were re-called with MiXCR into one record per CDR3 protein. In the table there are about 100,000 distinct CDR3 sequences, around 10% of which are singletons. The sequenced material came from PBMCs or a T cell subset sorted from them (not recorded which). The origin of the receptors is a man aged 18 to 35 who had mild COVID-19 (a few samples of this study predate the infection). Cell type and time point are not known. Each CDR3 is given with its conserved first and last residue. Each record gives: J gene, clone size, V gene, D gene, CDR3 protein, CDR3 DNA. The D gene is left open where the match is weak. Not every row has a clone size; where given, it reads once, few, many or a size class.

TRBJ1-1	NA	TRBV5-1	TRBD1	CASSLHRGIEAFF	TGCGCCAGCAGCTTGCACAGGGGAATTGAAGCTTTCTTT
TRBJ2-1	NA	TRBV6-2/TRBV6-3	TRBD1	CASSYRTGTFNEQFF	TGTGCCAGCAGTTATCGGACAGGGACCTTCAATGAGCAGTTCTTC
TRBJ2-2	few	TRBV30	TRBD2	CARAGSGGSTGELFF	TGTGCCCGCGCTGGCAGCGGGGGGTCCACCGGGGAGCTGTTTTTT
TRBJ1-1	few	TRBV4-1	TRBD1	CASSQVPQGIDKAFF	TGCGCCAGCAGCCAAGTTCCACAGGGGATCGATAAAGCTTTCTTT
TRBJ2-1	NA	TRBV7-8	NA	CASSTPFYNEQFF	TGTGCCAGCAGCACCCCCTTTTACAATGAGCAGTTCTTC
TRBJ1-1	few	TRBV5-1	TRBD1	CASSLVGQGSFEAFF	TGCGCCAGCAGCTTGGTGGGACAGGGCTCTTTTGAAGCTTTCTTT
TRBJ2-2	NA	TRBV29-1	NA	CSVEDRVGELFF	TGCAGCGTTGAAGATCGCGTCGGGGAGCTGTTTTTT
TRBJ1-2	NA	TRBV27	NA	CASSLSRGYGYTF	TGTGCCAGCAGTTTATCGCGAGGTTATGGCTACACCTTC
TRBJ2-1	NA	TRBV7-9	NA	CASSLTRGALKDEQFF	TGTGCCAGCAGCTTAACTAGGGGGGCTTTAAAGGATGAGCAGTTCTTC
TRBJ2-1	many	TRBV6-2/TRBV6-3	NA	CASSPANEQFF	TGTGCCAGCAGTCCAGCCAATGAGCAGTTCTTC
TRBJ2-1	many	TRBV21-1	NA	CASSKLSASSYNEQFF	TGTGCCAGCAGCAAACTTTCCGCCAGCTCCTACAATGAGCAGTTCTTC
TRBJ2-3	few	TRBV12-3/TRBV12-4	NA	CASSPAATDTQYF	TGTGCCAGCAGTCCAGCCGCCACAGATACGCAGTATTTT
TRBJ2-5	few	TRBV2	NA	CASRPSGRGRGETQYF	TGTGCCAGCAGACCCTCCGGCAGGGGACGGGGAGAGACCCAGTACTTC
TRBJ2-1	NA	TRBV6-6	NA	CASSPALHDNEQFF	TGTGCCAGCAGTCCAGCATTACACGACAATGAGCAGTTCTTC
TRBJ2-1	many	TRBV23-1	NA	CASSQEGFLYNEQFF	TGCGCCAGCAGTCAAGAGGGGTTCCTCTACAATGAGCAGTTCTTC
TRBJ2-7	few	TRBV27	TRBD1	CASSPMPGQGVYEQYF	TGTGCCAGCAGTCCCATGCCGGGACAGGGTGTATACGAGCAGTACTTC
TRBJ2-3	few	TRBV5-6	NA	CASSGGAAYFPSTDTQYF	TGTGCCAGCAGCGGGGGGGCAGCGTACTTCCCTAGCACAGATACGCAGTATTTT
TRBJ2-3	many	TRBV20-1	NA	CSAHRGTDTQYF	TGCAGTGCTCACCGAGGCACAGATACGCAGTATTTT
TRBJ1-3	NA	TRBV27	NA	CASSWRGPGNTIYF	TGTGCCAGCAGTTGGCGGGGGCCTGGAAACACCATATATTTT
TRBJ2-7	few	TRBV7-9	NA	CASSPEWARTFYEQYF	TGTGCCAGCAGCCCCGAATGGGCCAGGACCTTCTACGAGCAGTACTTC
TRBJ2-7	NA	TRBV9	NA	CASSVGGYEQYF	TGTGCCAGCAGCGTAGGGGGTTACGAGCAGTACTTC